This TCR beta chain was recovered during a study of beta chain features in type 1 diabetes. Study-wide results and limits: Shorter TCRB CDR3s, moderately but significantly so, were found in Type 1 diabetes patients in all four CD4+ subsets.

On this clone: Antigen specificity is unknown.

V was pared by 1 base and J by 0 bases, with 2 bases of the junction left unmatched. The CDR3 covers 15 residues. Germline V gene data show CDR1 as SGHAT and CDR2 as FQNNGV. The sequenced template was cDNA made from the entire isolated RNA. TCRdb's table, derived via immunoSEQ multiplex PCR, lists solely in-frame clones and lacks some. The sample holds approximately 150,000 clones, roughly 60% seen once. This rearrangement joins TRBV11-2 to TRBJ1-2, with 7 bases that match TRBD1. Sample: naive CD4+ T cells from blood. This sequence was found in a young man with type 1 diabetes. The CDR3: CASSLVQGANYGYTF. CDR3 bases: TGTGCCAGCAGCTTAGTTCAGGGGGCTAACTATGGCTACACCTTC.